This T cell receptor (beta chain) was recovered during a study of CD8 T cells in Susac syndrome. With random hexamers, 0.5 to 1 ug RNA was reverse transcribed. The method of amplification for TCR beta CDR3 was immunoSEQ multiplex PCR, covering 54 Vbeta and 13 Jbeta. TCRdb reprocessed the immunoSEQ multiplex PCR reads with MiXCR, giving one entry per CDR3 protein. Found here are 150,000 to 190,000 distinct CDR3 sequences, just under 95% of them singletons; the top ten hold roughly 0.19%. The multiple sclerosis control cohort comprised treatment-naive individuals presenting with stable or active relapsing-remitting disease. The V end was cut by 3 bases, the J end by 7 bases, with 15 bases between. The CDR3 runs 15 residues. The V gene's germline CDR1 is MNHEY and CDR2 SMNVEV (reference sequence).

The sequence derives from a human donor with multiple sclerosis. The material sequenced was CD8+ T cells from PBMCs. V usage is TRBV27 and J usage is TRBJ1-4; unclear D gene. The CDR3 DNA sequence: TGTGCCAGCAGTTTGGTACGGTCGCCACCTGAAAAACTGTTTTTT. It is translated as CASSLVRSPPEKLFF.